The following is a T cell receptor beta chain sequence with its context. This CDR3 comprises 14 residues. Trimming took 6 bases from V and 6 from J; bases not matched to a gene: 9. Germline V gene sequence: CDR1 SNHLY, CDR2 FYNNEI. The data derive from a study of shared clonotypes between healthy human individuals. As originally analysed: Without quality scores, immunoSEQ junctional reads could not be filtered like full-length reads. Clones were sequenced by immunoSEQ multiplex PCR, and TCRdb holds only the in-frame ones, with some missing. That table gives V, J and clone size, and the DNA gave D and trimming. Of approximately 2.1 million clones listed, approximately 93% are singletons.

This receptor was obtained from a man younger than 35 in good health. Some clones in this sample may be carry-over from other donors' samples. This rearrangement joins TRBV2 to TRBJ2-7; TRBD2 aligns across 9 bases. The sample consisted of naive CD4+ T cells from PBMCs. Sample subset: CD45RA+ positively selected. The CDR3 DNA is TGTGCCAGCAGCCAAGGGACTAGCCGGGGCGAGCAGTACTTC. Its translation: CASSQGTSRGEQYF.